These 29 T cell receptor beta chains were sequenced from one sample in a study of vaccination effects on CD4 cells after COVID-19. Clones were sequenced by immunoSEQ multiplex PCR, and TCRdb holds only the in-frame ones, with some missing. The sample records about 72,000 clones, about 86% being singletons. Their cognate antigens are unknown. Within the ViraFEST assay, antigen-specific CD4+ T cells underwent expansion with viral peptide pools prior to sequencing. Subsequent to a culture period of nine to ten days, CD4+ T cells were isolated. Everyone in the study got two shots of either the BNT162b2 or mRNA-1273 vaccine. The source material was CD4+ T cells from PBMCs cultured with HCoV-229E spike peptides, sampled after COVID-19 vaccination. These receptors all come from a human donor who received a COVID-19 vaccine.

This chain joins TRBV7-2 and TRBJ1-2; tentatively, D is TRBD1 (5 bases). Germline V gives CDR1 SGHTA, CDR2 FQGNSA. V was clipped by 1 base and J by 4 bases, with 10 bases between them. The CDR3 loop spans 14 amino acids. In DNA, the CDR3 is TGTGCCAGCAGCTTAGGGGGAACAGGCTATGGCTACACCTTC. This sequence encodes CASSLGGTGYGYTF.

The J gene is TRBJ1-2, the V gene TRBV28, with no clear D. The CDR3 contains 16 residues. Germline assignment: CDR1 MDHEN and CDR2 SYDVKM. V was trimmed by 5 bases and J by 2 bases, leaving 18 bases between them. CDR3 amino acids: CASSGHSPRINYGYTF. Written as DNA, the CDR3 is TGTGCCAGCAGTGGGCACAGCCCGAGGATAAACTATGGCTACACCTTC.

This chain joins TRBV19 and TRBJ1-2; TRBD1 matches 12 bases. With 7 bases clipped from V and 0 bases from J, the junction kept 6 bases outside the gene matches. The CDR3 length is 16 residues. Germline V gene sequence: CDR1 LNHDA, CDR2 SQIVND (reference sequence). The CDR3 DNA sequence: TGTGCCAGTACGGGACAGGGGGCGGTTGCTAACTATGGCTACACCTTC. Protein: CASTGQGAVANYGYTF.

The chain links TRBV24-1 to TRBJ2-3; 7 bases align to TRBD1. CDR1 and CDR2 from the germline V gene are KGHDR and SFDVKD. CDR3 length: 16 amino acids. Trimming cost V 3 bases and J 2 bases; bases outside gene matches: 7. The CDR3 DNA sequence: TGTGCCACCAGTGATAGAACAGGGGTCACCACAGATACGCAGTATTTT. This gives the protein CATSDRTGVTTDTQYF.

This clone came up a few times. The V gene is TRBV18, the J gene TRBJ1-6, with 8 bases lining up with TRBD1. The ends lost 6 bases at V and 8 bases at J; junction bases unmatched: 6. The CDR3 has 14 amino acids. Germline CDR1 and CDR2: KGHSH and LQKENI. The CDR3 region is CASSPGTGYSPLHF. DNA for the CDR3: TGTGCCAGCTCGCCCGGGACAGGATATTCACCCCTCCACTTT.

The chain links TRBV2 to TRBJ1-1; the D gene is possibly TRBD1 (5 bases). Trimming shortened V by 3 bases and J by 1 base, and 12 bases separated the two germline ends. Per the germline V gene, CDR1 is SNHLY and CDR2 is FYNNEI. The CDR3 contains 15 residues. The CDR3: CASSDLGGWNTEAFF. DNA for the CDR3: TGTGCCAGCAGTGATTTGGGGGGATGGAACACTGAAGCTTTCTTT.

The chain uses TRBV9 and TRBJ2-1; 10 bases are shared with TRBD2. The V and J ends lost 3 bases and 0 bases, in that order; junction bases with no gene match: 3. Germline values: CDR1 SGDLS, CDR2 YYNGEE. The CDR3 is made up of 16 amino acids. The CDR3 coding sequence is TGTGCCAGCAGCGCCGCTAGCGGGAGCTCCTACAATGAGCAGTTCTTC. Translated, it gives CASSAASGSSYNEQFF.

The V and J genes are TRBV5-1 and TRBJ1-2; 10 nucleotides line up with TRBD1. The germline gives CDR1 SGHRS, CDR2 YFSETQ. This CDR3 has 16 amino acids. The ends lost 3 bases at V and 7 bases at J; junction bases unmatched: 12. The CDR3: CASSSITGTGVFGYTF. Here the CDR3 DNA reads TGCGCCAGCAGCTCCATCACCGGGACAGGGGTGTTTGGCTACACCTTC.

The chain carries TRBV30 and TRBJ1-1, with D unclear. Trimming pared 3 bases from V and 2 bases from J, leaving 7 bases between. CDR1 and CDR2 (germline): GTSNPN, SVGIG (reference sequence). The CDR3 sequence is 12 residues long. CDR3 sequence reads: CAWRRPNTEAFF. In DNA form, the CDR3 reads TGTGCCTGGAGAAGGCCAAACACTGAAGCTTTCTTT.

This rearrangement joins TRBV6-5 to TRBJ1-4; D unresolved. The CDR3 totals 14 residues. The V end was cut by 2 bases, the J end by 14 bases, with 18 bases between. Germline V CDR1 and CDR2: MNHEY, SVGAGI. This CDR3 reads CASSYVNIREKLFF. CDR3 bases: TGTGCCAGCAGTTACGTAAACATCCGAGAGAAGCTGTTTTTT.

V gene TRBV7-2 combines with J gene TRBJ2-2; D is uncertain. Germline V gene lookup returns CDR1 SGHTA and CDR2 FQGNSA. V lost 4 bases and J 8 bases, leaving 17 bases between the germline ends. The CDR3 is 15 residues long. The CDR3 DNA reads as TGTGCCAGCAGCTACAGCGTTTTAAATGTAGGGGAGCTGTTTTTT. This encodes CASSYSVLNVGELFF. Full variable domain (outside the CDR3, taken from reference TRBV7-2 and TRBJ2-2): GAGVSQSPSNKVTEKGKDVELRCDPISGHTALYWYRQSLGQGLEFLIYFQGNSAPDKSGLPSDRFSAERTGGSVSTLTIQRTQQEDSAVYLCASSYSVLNVGELFFGEGSRLTVL.

The chain is built from TRBV6-5 and TRBJ1-5, with a possible D match to TRBD1 (5 bases). The length of the CDR3 is 14 residues. Trimming took 8 bases from V and 7 from J, leaving 18 bases between them. The germline CDR1 and CDR2 sequences are MNHEY and SVGAGI. The CDR3 DNA reads as TGTGCCAGCTTCCTCCAGGGCAGCGGACAGCCCCAGCATTTT. It encodes CASFLQGSGQPQHF.

This chain links TRBV6-6 with TRBJ2-5; 11 bases line up with TRBD2. Germline trimming cut 0 bases from V and 5 bases from J; bases unmatched to any gene: 2. This CDR3 is built from 15 residues. CDR1 MNHNY and CDR2 SVGAGI come from the germline V gene (reference sequence). Written as DNA, the CDR3 is TGTGCCAGCAGTTACTCGGCTAGCGGGGGGGAGACCCAGTACTTC. Translating gives CASSYSASGGETQYF.

The genes are TRBV6-2 or TRBV6-3 and TRBJ2-3; D not certain. This CDR3 region has 17 residues. Germline V gene data show CDR1 as MNHEY and CDR2 as SVGEGT. Between the trimmed V and J ends, which lost 5 bases and 4 bases, there was a span of 22 bases. This CDR3 is CASSQFRHPWRPDTQYF. The CDR3 DNA is TGTGCCAGCAGTCAATTTAGACATCCCTGGCGGCCAGATACGCAGTATTTT.

Only one count was recorded for this clone. This sequence joins TRBV25-1 and TRBJ1-1; no reliable D call. The V gene's germline CDR1 is MGHDK and CDR2 SYGVNS. The V and J ends lost 2 bases and 8 bases respectively, with 6 bases between them. The CDR3 length is 11 residues. As DNA, the CDR3 is TGTGCCAGCAGTGAAGCTTCCGAAGCTTTCTTT. It is translated as CASSEASEAFF. Full variable domain (outside the CDR3, taken from reference TRBV25-1 and TRBJ1-1): EADIYQTPRYLVIGTGKKITLECSQTMGHDKMYWYQQDPGMELHLIHYSYGVNSTEKGDLSSESTVSRIRTEHFPLTLESARPSHTSQYLCASSEASEAFFGQGTRLTVV.

This chain uses TRBV28 with TRBJ2-3; D call uncertain. This CDR3 spans 13 amino acids. Between the trimmed V and J ends, which lost 5 bases and 4 bases, there was a span of 10 bases. Germline-derived CDR1 and CDR2 are MDHEN and SYDVKM. CDR3 residues: CASSNPPPDTQYF. As DNA, the CDR3 is TGTGCCAGCAGTAACCCCCCCCCAGATACGCAGTATTTT.

The genes are TRBV29-1 and TRBJ1-2; 7 nucleotides match TRBD1. The ends lost 3 bases at V and 3 bases at J; junction bases unmatched: 1. CDR3 length: 12 amino acids. CDR1 SQVTM and CDR2 ANQGSEA come from the germline V gene. The CDR3 spells CSVDRGYYGYTF. The CDR3 bases are TGCAGCGTTGACAGGGGGTACTATGGCTACACCTTC. Supplemented by reference TRBV29-1 and TRBJ1-2, the full variable domain reads SAVISQKPSRDICQRGTSLTIQCQVDSQVTMMFWYRQQPGQSLTLIATANQGSEATYESGFVIDKFPISRPNLTFSTLTVSNMSPEDSSIYLCSVDRGYYGYTFGSGTRLTVV.

This rearrangement joins TRBV27 to TRBJ2-2; no clear D gene. This CDR3 has 14 amino acids. The ends were cut back, 2 bases at V and 2 bases at J, with 6 bases in the middle. The germline V gene has CDR1 MNHEY and CDR2 SMNVEV (reference sequence). CDR3 bases: TGTGCCAGCAGTTTAAGCAGAAACACCGGGGAGCTGTTTTTT. It specifies CASSLSRNTGELFF.

V and J are TRBV18 and TRBJ1-5; TRBD1 matches 8 bases. Germline assignment: CDR1 KGHSH and CDR2 LQKENI. This CDR3 contains 14 residues. With V trimmed by 6 bases and J by 6 bases, 7 bases remained unmatched. Here the CDR3 reads CASSQDRGGQPQHF. The DNA for the CDR3 is TGTGCCAGCTCGCAAGACAGGGGTGGTCAGCCCCAGCATTTT.

V gene TRBV7-3 combines with J gene TRBJ2-2, with D possibly matching TRBD2 (5 bases). From germline, CDR1 is SGHTA and CDR2 FQGTGA. Trimming took 6 bases from V and 2 from J, leaving 13 bases between them. The CDR3 has 15 residues. The CDR3 loop is CASRLASGNTGELFF. The CDR3 DNA reads as TGTGCCAGCAGACTCGCGTCGGGAAACACCGGGGAGCTGTTTTTT.

V and J are TRBV6-5 and TRBJ1-2; D is perhaps TRBD1 (6 bases). The CDR3 is 14 amino acids. Germline CDR1 is MNHEY and CDR2 is SVGAGI. The V end lost 7 bases, the J end lost 4 bases, and 16 bases lay between the germline ends. CDR3 sequence: CASTKKGTTYGYTF. As DNA, the CDR3 is TGTGCCAGCACCAAGAAGGGGACAACCTATGGCTACACCTTC.

J is TRBJ2-2 and V is TRBV5-1; 8 nucleotides agree with TRBD1. V was pared by 4 bases and J by 1 base, with 12 bases of the junction left unmatched. The CDR3 is made up of 18 amino acids. Germline V gene sequence: CDR1 SGHRS, CDR2 YFSETQ. CDR3 DNA: TGCGCCAGCAGCCCTTATTCCGGCGGGACAGGGAACACCGGGGAGCTGTTTTTT. Its translation is CASSPYSGGTGNTGELFF.

The chain is built from TRBV11-2 and TRBJ2-7; 7 bases match TRBD2. The germline gives CDR1 SGHAT, CDR2 FQNNGV. Trimming removed 5 bases from V and 4 bases from J; junction bases left unmatched: 8. The CDR3 is 14 amino acids. CDR3 protein: CASSRGGGAYEQYV. The CDR3 DNA reads TGTGCCAGCAGCCGCGGGGGAGGGGCGTACGAGCAGTACGTC.

This clone was seen once. The CDR3, as DNA: TGCGCCAGCAGCTCGGATGGCCAGAGGAGCTCTGGGGCCAACGTCCTGACTTTC. As protein: CASSSDGQRSSGANVLTF. V and J are TRBV5-1 and TRBJ2-6; no clear D. The CDR3 is 18 amino acids. V was trimmed by 3 bases and J by 0 bases, leaving 16 bases between them. CDR1 SGHRS and CDR2 YFSETQ come from the germline V gene.

This chain links TRBV2 with TRBJ1-5; D gene ambiguous. The length of the CDR3 is 17 residues. The germline V gene encodes CDR1 SNHLY and CDR2 FYNNEI. Trimming removed 5 bases at V and 0 bases at J, with 17 bases between. CDR3 sequence (DNA): TGTGCCAGCAGTCGACACCTACTTACAGATAGCAATCAGCCCCAGCATTTT. This codes for CASSRHLLTDSNQPQHF.

This chain links TRBV5-4 with TRBJ2-5, with 16 bases that match TRBD2. The CDR3 consists of 18 residues. Germline V CDR1 and CDR2: SGHNT, YYREEE (reference sequence). Trimming cost V 4 bases and J 1 base; bases outside gene matches: 7. CDR3 nucleotide sequence: TGTGCCAGCAGCCTGGGGACTAGCGGGGGGGCCGCCCAAGAGACCCAGTACTTC. Its translation is CASSLGTSGGAAQETQYF.

This chain links TRBV28 with TRBJ2-7, with a tentative D call TRBD1 (7 bases). The ends were cut back, 7 bases at V and 7 bases at J, with 23 bases in the middle. CDR3 length: 15 residues. From germline, CDR1 is MDHEN and CDR2 SYDVKM. The CDR3 reads CASKALGGGAVEQYV. The CDR3 DNA reads TGTGCCAGCAAAGCCTTAGGGGGCGGGGCGGTTGAGCAGTACGTC.

The chain links TRBV7-3 to TRBJ2-3; tentative D call: TRBD2 (5 bases). Per germline, CDR1 SGHTA and CDR2 FQGTGA. Deletions cut 3 bases from V and 0 bases from J, with 7 bases between. This CDR3 has 14 amino acids. Here the CDR3 reads CASSLRTSTDTQYF. CDR3 nucleotides: TGTGCCAGCAGCTTGCGGACTAGCACAGATACGCAGTATTTT.

This rearrangement joins TRBV20-1 to TRBJ2-5, with D hard to call. V was trimmed by 7 bases and J by 3 bases, leaving 9 bases between them. The germline gives CDR1 DFQATT, CDR2 SNEGSKA (reference sequence). This CDR3 is built from 11 residues. The CDR3 region has the DNA TGCAGTGTTTCCAGCGAAGAGACCCAGTACTTC. Protein: CSVSSEETQYF.